The clone carrying this T cell receptor (beta chain) was detected only a few times. The antigen remains unidentified. A junction boundary mismatches the germline segment, possibly from a read error. Molecules of cDNA were individually given unique molecular identifiers that were attached to them. TCRdb fed the 5' RACE reads into MiXCR, producing one record per CDR3 protein. The repertoire has 65,000 to 95,000 distinct CDR3 sequences, less than 5.5% of them found once; the top ten carry around 7.3%. The CDR3 has 14 residues. Germline V CDR1 and CDR2: MDHEN, SYDVKM. This specimen comes from a study of early T cells in non-severe SARS-CoV-2 infection. The overall study: Sequencing of unsorted whole blood was done on bulk RNA, leaving chains unpaired. Study observations and caveats: There was a bias toward anti-spike CD8 responses in VDJdb matching, which missed private and CD4 specificities.

This receptor was taken from an adult who was a healthcare worker with PCR-confirmed SARS-CoV-2 infection or an uninfected control (not recorded which). The chain links TRBV28 to TRBJ1-1; 9 bases align to TRBD1. The sample consisted of whole blood, taken at baseline. This CDR3 is CASSPGQGVSEAFF. The CDR3 coding sequence is TGCGCCAGCAGTCCGGGACAGGGTGTCTCTGAAGCTTTCTTT.